These T cell receptor beta chains were read from a single sample in a study of shared clonotypes between healthy human individuals. The assay was immunoSEQ multiplex PCR, and TCRdb's table has in-frame clones only and misses some. The data hold millions of clones, with just over 90% observed a single time. Sequenced: naive CD4+ T cells sorted from blood. The origin of the receptors is a man younger than 35 in good health. The CDR3 runs from the conserved cysteine through the conserved F or W. A D gene is named only where the DNA matches it firmly. Clone size appears in some rows only: once, few, many, or a class for an expanded clone.

CDR3 protein: CASSPGTANSPLHF; CDR3 DNA: TGTGCCAGCTCACCCGGGACCGCTAATTCACCCCTCCACTTT; CDR3 length: 14; J gene: TRBJ1-6; D gene: NA; V gene: TRBV18; clone size: NA
CDR3 protein: CSVEIQGNGWGEQYF; CDR3 DNA: TGCAGCGTGGAGATACAGGGAAATGGATGGGGGGAGCAGTACTTC; CDR3 length: 15; J gene: TRBJ2-7; D gene: NA; V gene: TRBV29-1; clone size: NA
CDR3 protein: CASSSTGAEAFF; CDR3 DNA: TGTGCCAGCAGCTCAACAGGGGCTGAAGCTTTCTTT; CDR3 length: 12; J gene: TRBJ1-1; D gene: TRBD1; V gene: TRBV7-2; clone size: NA
CDR3 protein: CASSPSQNTEAFF; CDR3 DNA: TGTGCCAGCTCACCAAGTCAGAACACTGAAGCTTTCTTT; CDR3 length: 13; J gene: TRBJ1-1; D gene: NA; V gene: TRBV18; clone size: NA
CDR3 protein: CASSLVPSGGAPYNEQFF; CDR3 DNA: TGCGCCAGCAGCTTGGTCCCTAGCGGGGGGGCCCCCTACAATGAGCAGTTCTTC; CDR3 length: 18; J gene: TRBJ2-1; D gene: TRBD2; V gene: TRBV5-1; clone size: NA
CDR3 protein: CASRPGTGTYEQYF; CDR3 DNA: TGTGCCAGCAGACCCGGGACGGGAACCTACGAGCAGTACTTC; CDR3 length: 14; J gene: TRBJ2-7; D gene: NA; V gene: TRBV6-1; clone size: NA
CDR3 protein: CASSEIPGELFF; CDR3 DNA: TGTGCCAGCAGTGAGATACCCGGGGAGCTGTTTTTT; CDR3 length: 12; J gene: TRBJ2-2; D gene: NA; V gene: TRBV6-1; clone size: few
CDR3 protein: CASSLNPPAGGQETQYF; CDR3 DNA: TGTGCCAGCAGCTTAAACCCCCCAGCGGGGGGACAAGAGACCCAGTACTTC; CDR3 length: 17; J gene: TRBJ2-5; D gene: TRBD2; V gene: TRBV7-2; clone size: NA
CDR3 protein: CASWYGFGRARQPQHF; CDR3 DNA: TGTGCCAGTTGGTATGGATTCGGGCGGGCAAGGCAGCCCCAGCATTTT; CDR3 length: 16; J gene: TRBJ1-5; D gene: NA; V gene: TRBV5-3; clone size: NA
CDR3 protein: CASSEHRSNEKLFF; CDR3 DNA: TGTGCCAGCAGTGAGCACAGGAGTAATGAAAAACTGTTTTTT; CDR3 length: 14; J gene: TRBJ1-4; D gene: NA; V gene: TRBV2; clone size: NA
CDR3 protein: CASSLNNEQFF; CDR3 DNA: TGTGCCAGCAGTTTAAACAATGAGCAGTTCTTC; CDR3 length: 11; J gene: TRBJ2-1; D gene: NA; V gene: TRBV2; clone size: NA
CDR3 protein: CASSERGRGKGNTEAFF; CDR3 DNA: TGTGCCAGCAGTGAACGGGGCAGGGGTAAAGGGAACACTGAAGCTTTCTTT; CDR3 length: 17; J gene: TRBJ1-1; D gene: NA; V gene: TRBV2; clone size: NA
CDR3 protein: CASSQAFSSSGNTIYF; CDR3 DNA: TGCGCCAGCAGCCAGGCCTTCAGTAGCTCTGGAAACACCATATATTTT; CDR3 length: 16; J gene: TRBJ1-3; D gene: NA; V gene: TRBV4-1; clone size: NA
CDR3 protein: CASSLIGGSGNTIYF; CDR3 DNA: TGTGCCAGCAGCTTAATAGGGGGCTCTGGAAACACCATATATTTT; CDR3 length: 15; J gene: TRBJ1-3; D gene: NA; V gene: TRBV7-9; clone size: NA
CDR3 protein: CASSQRLGGTGELFF; CDR3 DNA: TGCGCCAGCAGCCAGAGGCTTGGGGGAACCGGGGAGCTGTTTTTT; CDR3 length: 15; J gene: TRBJ2-2; D gene: NA; V gene: TRBV4-1; clone size: NA
CDR3 protein: CASSGQGIESFF; CDR3 DNA: TGTGCCAGCAGCGGACAGGGGATTGAGTCTTTCTTT; CDR3 length: 12; J gene: TRBJ1-1; D gene: TRBD1; V gene: TRBV5-4; clone size: NA
CDR3 protein: CASSLDTGRTEAFF; CDR3 DNA: TGTGCCAGCAGCTTGGATACAGGACGGACTGAAGCTTTCTTT; CDR3 length: 14; J gene: TRBJ1-1; D gene: NA; V gene: TRBV5-5; clone size: NA
CDR3 protein: CASSEMRGVTDTQYF; CDR3 DNA: TGTGCCAGCAGTGAAATGCGGGGGGTCACAGATACGCAGTATTTT; CDR3 length: 15; J gene: TRBJ2-3; D gene: TRBD2; V gene: TRBV6-1; clone size: NA
CDR3 protein: CASSQVGNGQFIQQYF; CDR3 DNA: TGCGCCAGCAGCCAAGTTGGGAACGGTCAGTTTATCCAGCAGTACTTC; CDR3 length: 16; J gene: TRBJ2-7; D gene: NA; V gene: TRBV4-1; clone size: NA
CDR3 protein: CASSWGSGRENIQYF; CDR3 DNA: TGTGCCAGCAGTTGGGGGAGCGGGAGAGAAAACATTCAGTACTTC; CDR3 length: 15; J gene: TRBJ2-4; D gene: TRBD2; V gene: TRBV27; clone size: NA
CDR3 protein: CSVERTLTDTQYF; CDR3 DNA: TGCAGCGTTGAAAGGACACTCACAGATACGCAGTATTTT; CDR3 length: 13; J gene: TRBJ2-3; D gene: NA; V gene: TRBV29-1; clone size: NA
CDR3 protein: CASSSFGDSNQPQHF; CDR3 DNA: TGCGCCAGCAGCTCCTTCGGAGATAGCAATCAGCCCCAGCATTTT; CDR3 length: 15; J gene: TRBJ1-5; D gene: NA; V gene: TRBV4-1; clone size: NA
CDR3 protein: CASSLGQDNYNEQFF; CDR3 DNA: TGCGCCAGCAGCCTCGGACAGGACAACTACAATGAGCAGTTCTTC; CDR3 length: 15; J gene: TRBJ2-1; D gene: TRBD1; V gene: TRBV5-1; clone size: NA
CDR3 protein: CASSIEESYEQYF; CDR3 DNA: TGTGCCAGTAGTATAGAAGAATCCTACGAGCAGTACTTC; CDR3 length: 13; J gene: TRBJ2-7; D gene: NA; V gene: TRBV19; clone size: NA
CDR3 protein: CASSLRQGISTNYGYTF; CDR3 DNA: TGTGCCAGCAGCTTACGACAGGGGATATCTACTAACTATGGCTACACCTTC; CDR3 length: 17; J gene: TRBJ1-2; D gene: TRBD1; V gene: TRBV11-2; clone size: NA
CDR3 protein: CASSAGLAGGIHEQYF; CDR3 DNA: TGTGCCAGCAGCGCCGGACTAGCGGGAGGGATCCACGAGCAGTACTTC; CDR3 length: 16; J gene: TRBJ2-7; D gene: TRBD2; V gene: TRBV7-2; clone size: NA
CDR3 protein: CASSLGRETQYF; CDR3 DNA: TGTGCCAGCAGCTTAGGTCGAGAGACCCAGTACTTC; CDR3 length: 12; J gene: TRBJ2-5; D gene: NA; V gene: TRBV11-2; clone size: once
CDR3 protein: CASSPRGVYNSPLHF; CDR3 DNA: TGCGCCAGCAGCCCACGGGGGGTGTATAATTCACCCCTCCACTTT; CDR3 length: 15; J gene: TRBJ1-6; D gene: NA; V gene: TRBV5-1; clone size: NA
CDR3 protein: CASFYQGHYGYTF; CDR3 DNA: TGTGCCAGCTTTTACCAGGGGCACTATGGCTACACCTTC; CDR3 length: 13; J gene: TRBJ1-2; D gene: NA; V gene: TRBV2; clone size: few
CDR3 protein: CASSQAPGQGAGNTEAFF; CDR3 DNA: TGCGCCAGCAGCCAAGCCCCGGGACAGGGGGCTGGGAACACTGAAGCTTTCTTT; CDR3 length: 18; J gene: TRBJ1-1; D gene: TRBD1; V gene: TRBV5-1; clone size: NA
CDR3 protein: CASSLYRLGQGDSPLHF; CDR3 DNA: TGTGCCAGCAGCTTATACCGATTGGGACAGGGGGATTCACCCCTCCACTTT; CDR3 length: 17; J gene: TRBJ1-6; D gene: TRBD1; V gene: TRBV11-2; clone size: NA
CDR3 protein: CASSPRFGTSPTGELFF; CDR3 DNA: TGTGCCAGCTCACCAAGGTTCGGGACAAGTCCTACCGGGGAGCTGTTTTTT; CDR3 length: 17; J gene: TRBJ2-2; D gene: NA; V gene: TRBV18; clone size: NA
CDR3 protein: CASSPGQEQFF; CDR3 DNA: TGTGCCAGCAGCCCCGGACAGGAGCAGTTCTTC; CDR3 length: 11; J gene: TRBJ2-1; D gene: NA; V gene: TRBV5-8; clone size: NA
CDR3 protein: CASSPPTGLNYGYTF; CDR3 DNA: TGTGCCAGCTCACCGCCGACCGGGTTGAACTATGGCTACACCTTC; CDR3 length: 15; J gene: TRBJ1-2; D gene: NA; V gene: TRBV18; clone size: NA
CDR3 protein: CASSPNSGVTGELFF; CDR3 DNA: TGTGCCAGCTCACCAAACAGTGGGGTGACCGGGGAGCTGTTTTTT; CDR3 length: 15; J gene: TRBJ2-2; D gene: NA; V gene: TRBV18; clone size: once